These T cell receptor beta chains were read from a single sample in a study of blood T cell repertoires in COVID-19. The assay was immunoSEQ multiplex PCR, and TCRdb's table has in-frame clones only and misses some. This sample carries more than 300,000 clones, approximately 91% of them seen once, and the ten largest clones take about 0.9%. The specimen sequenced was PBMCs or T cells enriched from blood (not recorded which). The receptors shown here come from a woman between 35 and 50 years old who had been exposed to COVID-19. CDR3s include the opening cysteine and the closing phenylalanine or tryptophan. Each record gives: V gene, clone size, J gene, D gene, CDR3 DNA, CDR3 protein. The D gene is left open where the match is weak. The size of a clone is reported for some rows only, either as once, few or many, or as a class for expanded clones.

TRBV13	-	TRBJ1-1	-	TGTGCCAGCAGCTTATCTACTGAAGCTTTCTTT	CASSLSTEAFF
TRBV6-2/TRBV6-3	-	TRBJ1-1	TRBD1	TGTGCCAGCAGTCCGGGGGCAGGGGGTGTCGCCACTGAAGCTTTCTTT	CASSPGAGGVATEAFF
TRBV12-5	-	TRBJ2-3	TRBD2	TGTGCTAGTGGTCCAGGACTAGCGGGAGATACGCAGTATTTT	CASGPGLAGDTQYF
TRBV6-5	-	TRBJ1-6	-	TGTGCCAGCAGTACCGGACAGAATTCACCCCTCCACTTT	CASSTGQNSPLHF
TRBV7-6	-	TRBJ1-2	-	TGTGCCAGCAGCCACCCCCGTGACACACAGGGTGGCTATGGCTACACCTTC	CASSHPRDTQGGYGYTF
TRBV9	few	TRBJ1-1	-	TGTGCCAGCAGCCCAATAGGGGGAAACACTGAAGCTTTCTTT	CASSPIGGNTEAFF
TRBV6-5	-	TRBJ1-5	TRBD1	TGTGCCAGCAGAGGGACAGTACACAATCAGCCCCAGCATTTT	CASRGTVHNQPQHF
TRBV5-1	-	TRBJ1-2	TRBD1	TGCGCCAGCAGCTGGGACAGGGGGCCGTATGGCTACACCTTC	CASSWDRGPYGYTF
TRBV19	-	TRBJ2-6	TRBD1	TGTGCCAGTAGCAACAGGGGGCGCTTGGCTGGGGCCAACGTCCTGACTTTC	CASSNRGRLAGANVLTF
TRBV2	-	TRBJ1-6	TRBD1	TGTGCCAGCTGGGACAGCTCCTATAATTCACCCCTCCACTTT	CASWDSSYNSPLHF